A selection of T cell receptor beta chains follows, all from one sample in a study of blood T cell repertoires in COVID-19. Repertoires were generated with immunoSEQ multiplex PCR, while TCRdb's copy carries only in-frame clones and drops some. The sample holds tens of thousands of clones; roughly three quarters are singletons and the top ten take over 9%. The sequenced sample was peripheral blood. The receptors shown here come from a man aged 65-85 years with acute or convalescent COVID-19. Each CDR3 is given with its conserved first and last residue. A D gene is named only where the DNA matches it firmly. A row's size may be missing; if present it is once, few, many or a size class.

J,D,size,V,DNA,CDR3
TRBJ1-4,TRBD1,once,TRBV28,TGTGCCAGCAGTCAGACAGGGGGGGACGAAAAACTGTTTTTT,CASSQTGGDEKLFF
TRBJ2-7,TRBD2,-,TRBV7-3,TGTGCCAGCAGCCCCGCGGGGGGAGCCTACGAGCAGTACTTC,CASSPAGGAYEQYF
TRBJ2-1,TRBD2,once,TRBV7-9,TGTGCCAGCAGCTTAGCAGCGGGGGGCTACAATGAGCAGTTCTTC,CASSLAAGGYNEQFF
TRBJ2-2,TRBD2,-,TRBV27,TGTGCCAGCAGTTCTCTGGTTGGGGGAGGGGCCACCGGGGAGCTGTTTTTT,CASSSLVGGGATGELFF
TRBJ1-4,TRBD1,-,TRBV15,TGTGCCACCAGCAGAGGTCAAGGGGGCACTGAAAAACTGTTTTTT,CATSRGQGGTEKLFF
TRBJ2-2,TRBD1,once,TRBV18,TGTGCCAGCTCTCCTAACAGGGGGCAACGGACCGGGGAGCTGTTTTTT,CASSPNRGQRTGELFF
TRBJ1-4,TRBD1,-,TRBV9,TGTGCCAGCAGCGTAGCGTCAGGGGGCTTTGTTGAAAAACTGTTTTTT,CASSVASGGFVEKLFF
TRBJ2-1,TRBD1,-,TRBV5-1,TGCGCCAGCAGGCAGGGGGCAAGCTCCTACAATGAGCAGTTCTTC,CASRQGASSYNEQFF
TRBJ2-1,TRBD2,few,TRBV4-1,TGCGCCAGCAGCCAAACGGGACTAGCGGGGGGGCCCGATGAGCAGTTCTTC,CASSQTGLAGGPDEQFF
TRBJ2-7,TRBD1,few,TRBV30,TGTGCCAGCCGCCGGGACAGGTACTACGAGCAGTACTTC,CASRRDRYYEQYF
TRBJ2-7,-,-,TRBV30,TGTGCCTGGAGTCGGAGGACGAGGGAATATGGGTACTTC,CAWSRRTREYGYF
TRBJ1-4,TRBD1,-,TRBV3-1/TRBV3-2,TGTGCCAGCAGCCAAGGGGGGACAGGGGATGAAAAACTGTTTTTT,CASSQGGTGDEKLFF
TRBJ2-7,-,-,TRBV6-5,TGTGCCAGCAGTACCGACAGGAGGCACGAGCAGTACTTC,CASSTDRRHEQYF
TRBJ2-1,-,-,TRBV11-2,TGTGCCAGCAGTTCATGGAGGGGGCCATACAATGAGCAGTTCTTC,CASSSWRGPYNEQFF
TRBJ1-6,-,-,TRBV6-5,TGTGCCAGCGGGACTAGGGTTAATTCACCCCTCCACTTT,CASGTRVNSPLHF
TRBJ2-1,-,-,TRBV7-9,TGTGCCAGCAGCCACCACCAGACAGGTGGGGGGGACAATGAGCAGTTCTTC,CASSHHQTGGGDNEQFF
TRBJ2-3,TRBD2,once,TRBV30,TGTGCCTGGAGACTAGCGGGGGGGCAAGATACGCAGTATTTT,CAWRLAGGQDTQYF
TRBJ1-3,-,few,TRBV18,TGTGCCAGCTCACCACCGGGGCAGGGAGGAAACACCATATATTTT,CASSPPGQGGNTIYF
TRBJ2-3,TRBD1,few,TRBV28,TGTGCCAGCAGTCCCGACAGGGGGCTAACAGATACGCAGTATTTT,CASSPDRGLTDTQYF
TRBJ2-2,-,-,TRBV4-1,TGCGCCAGCAGCCATTTCACAGGGTCGAGCACCGGGGAGCTGTTTTTT,CASSHFTGSSTGELFF
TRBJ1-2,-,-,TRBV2,TGTGCCAGCAGTGATAACACAGCCGGTAACTATGGCTACACCTTC,CASSDNTAGNYGYTF
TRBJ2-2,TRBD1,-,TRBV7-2,TGTGCCAGCAGCTTACCCCGGACAGGGGATGCGAACACCGGGGAGCTGTTTTTT,CASSLPRTGDANTGELFF
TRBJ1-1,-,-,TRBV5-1,TGCGCCAGCAGCTTGGGACAGGAAGCTTTCTTT,CASSLGQEAFF
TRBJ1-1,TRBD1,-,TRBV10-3,TGTGCCATCAGTGACCCCCCGGACAGGGGGTCTGAAGCTTTCTTT,CAISDPPDRGSEAFF
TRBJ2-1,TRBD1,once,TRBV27,TGTGCCAGCAGCACATCCGGGACAGGGGGCTCCTACAATGAGCAGTTCTTC,CASSTSGTGGSYNEQFF
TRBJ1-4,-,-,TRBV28,TGTGCCAGCAGCCTGGGGGGAAGGGGTGAAAAACTGTTTTTT,CASSLGGRGEKLFF
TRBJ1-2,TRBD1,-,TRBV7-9,TGTGCCAGCAGCTTACAGGGGGACGCCAACTATGGCTACACCTTC,CASSLQGDANYGYTF
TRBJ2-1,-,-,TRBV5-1,TGCGCCAGCAGCTTAGTACAGGGTTCCTACAATGAGCAGTTCTTC,CASSLVQGSYNEQFF
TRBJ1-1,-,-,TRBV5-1,TGCGCCAGCAGCCAATCCACAGGGAATACTGAAGCTTTCTTT,CASSQSTGNTEAFF
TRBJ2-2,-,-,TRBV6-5,TGTGCCAGCCTCAAGAAGGGGGAAGGCACCGGGGAGCTGTTTTTT,CASLKKGEGTGELFF
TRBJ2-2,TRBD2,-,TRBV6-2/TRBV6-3,TGTGCCAGCAGCCTACTAGCGGGGGACACCGGGGAGCTGTTTTTT,CASSLLAGDTGELFF
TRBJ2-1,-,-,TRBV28,TGTGCCAGCAGTTACTTAGGGGATGAGCAGTTCTTC,CASSYLGDEQFF
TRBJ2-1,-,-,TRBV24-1,TGTGCCACCAGTGATGGTGGGGGGTCAAGGGAGCAGTTCTTC,CATSDGGGSREQFF
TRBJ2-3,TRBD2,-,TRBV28,TGTGCCAGCACCGGGACTAGCGGGGTACTAGATACGCAGTATTTT,CASTGTSGVLDTQYF
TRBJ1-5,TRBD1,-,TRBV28,TGTGCCACCGGGACAGGGGCAAATCAGCCCCAGCATTTT,CATGTGANQPQHF
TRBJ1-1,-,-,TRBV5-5,TGTGCCAGCAGCTTCAAGGCGGAGAACACTGAAGCTTTCTTT,CASSFKAENTEAFF
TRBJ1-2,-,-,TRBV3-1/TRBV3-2,TGTGCCAGCAGCCAAGACGAGGGGACAAGGAGGGGCTACACCTTC,CASSQDEGTRRGYTF
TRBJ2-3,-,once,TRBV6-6,TGTGCCAGCGCTATCACAGATACGCAGTATTTT,CASAITDTQYF
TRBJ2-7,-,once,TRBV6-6,TGTGCCAGCAGTACCACAGGGTCAACCTACGAGCAGTACTTC,CASSTTGSTYEQYF
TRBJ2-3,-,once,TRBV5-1,TGCGCCAGCAGCTTGTCGGGTTTCACAGATACGCAGTATTTT,CASSLSGFTDTQYF
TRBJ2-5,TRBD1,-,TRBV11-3,TGTGCCAGCAGCTCAGGGACAGATGATCAAGAGACCCAGTACTTC,CASSSGTDDQETQYF
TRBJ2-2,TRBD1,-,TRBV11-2,TGTGCCAGCAGCTCACGGGACAGGGGGCAGGTCGGGGAGCTGTTTTTT,CASSSRDRGQVGELFF